This T cell receptor beta chain was retrieved from a study of blood T cells in healthy people across ages. The length of the CDR3 is 15 residues. The germline CDR1 and CDR2 sequences are SGHRS and YFSETQ. V lost 3 bases, J lost 3 bases, and 13 bases lay in between. Together with a sample-barcoded 5' primer, a J-beta primer mix was included in a second PCR lasting about 7 to 11 cycles. TCRdb processed the 5' RACE reads anew with MiXCR; each CDR3 protein has one entry. The sample shows around 650,000 distinct CDR3 sequences, less than 40% of them seen only once. Study-wide findings and caveats: TCR beta diversity correlated strongly with naive T cell percentage. Measured against age, TCR beta diversity per million T cells decreased in a roughly linear manner.

This clonotype has a count of ten or more. Its antigen is undetermined. This rearrangement joins TRBV5-1 to TRBJ1-5, with a weak D call TRBD1 (5 bases). The sequenced material came from blood. This clonotype originated in a woman older than 75 in good health. As DNA, the CDR3 is TGCGCCAGCAGCTCGGGACCGGTAACCAATCAGCCCCAGCATTTT. It specifies CASSSGPVTNQPQHF.